The 17 T cell receptor beta chains presented below share a single source sample, sequenced in a study of T-cell memory formation after mild COVID-19 (dated by TCRdb to the early 2020s). Libraries came from 5' RACE. TCRdb records Illumina NovaSeq 6000 as the sequencer. TCRdb trimmed the raw reads at Q25, called clones with MiXCR and kept productive beta chains. A single entry per CDR3 protein holds the most common genes and DNA from its merged rows. In all, the sample holds roughly 400,000 distinct CDR3 sequences, and 15% to 20% of those were seen once. About 22% of the sample is in the top ten clones. Specimen: PBMCs or a T cell subset sorted from them (not recorded which). The receptors were gathered from a man aged 18 to 30 who had mild COVID-19 (a few samples of this study predate the infection). The sample titles of this study are shuffled in the database, so cell type and time point are left out; the donor was told from shared clones.

In this sample, this clonotype turned up a few times. V and J are TRBV29-1 and TRBJ1-1, with D possibly matching TRBD1 (5 bases). V lost 5 bases to trimming and J lost 2 bases, with 18 bases between them. Germline CDR1 SQVTM, CDR2 ANQGSEA. CDR3 size: 15 residues. The CDR3 DNA is TGCAGCGTTTACCCCGAGACAGACCTTAACACTGAAGCTTTCTTT. Protein product: CSVYPETDLNTEAFF.

This chain links TRBV7-9 with TRBJ2-4; a possible D gene is TRBD1 (5 bases). Trimming left V 5 bases short and J 11 bases short, with 22 bases between. The CDR3 sequence is 15 residues long. Per the germline V gene, CDR1 is SEHNR and CDR2 is FQNEAQ (reference sequence). This CDR3 reads CASSRAGSPHSVQYF. As DNA, the CDR3 is TGTGCCAGCAGCCGTGCAGGGTCCCCCCACTCTGTTCAGTACTTC.

The chain joins TRBV20-1 to TRBJ2-7; no reliable D call. This CDR3 spans 14 amino acids. Trimming pared 0 bases from V and 3 bases from J, leaving 12 bases between. The germline V gene has CDR1 DFQATT and CDR2 SNEGSKA (reference sequence). The CDR3 sequence is CSARDPVAGYEQYV. The DNA of the CDR3 is TGCAGTGCTAGAGATCCCGTGGCAGGCTACGAGCAGTACGTC.

This rearrangement joins TRBV6-6 to TRBJ2-7, with TRBD2 identical over 7 bases. With V trimmed by 2 bases and J by 2 bases, 9 bases remained unmatched. The germline V gene encodes CDR1 MNHNY and CDR2 SVGAGI (reference sequence). The CDR3 spans 16 residues. The CDR3 is CASSYPRGGGTYEQYV. The CDR3 DNA reads as TGTGCCAGCAGTTACCCGAGGGGCGGGGGTACCTACGAGCAGTACGTC.

This clonotype appeared many times. The chain combines TRBV5-1 with TRBJ2-5; no reliable D call. CDR1 SGHRS and CDR2 YFSETQ come from the germline V gene. Trimming pared 0 bases from V and 1 base from J, leaving 7 bases between. The CDR3 contains 14 residues. The CDR3 here is CASSLGRLQETQYF. The CDR3 coding sequence is TGCGCCAGCAGCTTGGGCAGACTCCAAGAGACCCAGTACTTC.

The genes are TRBV5-5 and TRBJ1-1, with a weak D call TRBD1 (5 bases). V was trimmed by 0 bases and J by 0 bases, leaving 9 bases between them. Per the germline V gene, CDR1 is SGHKS and CDR2 is YYEKEE (reference sequence). The CDR3 totals 15 residues. CDR3 region: CASSLGKGMNTEAFF. CDR3 in DNA: TGTGCCAGCAGCTTGGGTAAGGGGATGAACACTGAAGCTTTCTTT. Complete variable domain (other parts from reference TRBV5-5 and TRBJ1-1): DAGVTQSPTHLIKTRGQQVTLRCSPISGHKSVSWYQQVLGQGPQFIFQYYEKEERGRGNFPDRFSARQFPNYSSELNVNALLLGDSALYLCASSLGKGMNTEAFFGQGTRLTVV.

This clonotype was seen more than once but under ten times. The chain links TRBV20-1 to TRBJ2-7, with a possible D match to TRBD1 (5 bases). The CDR3 totals 13 residues. CDR1 is DFQATT and CDR2 is SNEGSKA in the germline V gene (reference sequence). CDR3 loop: CSFKETVTYEQYF. CDR3 in DNA: TGCAGCTTTAAAGAGACAGTAACCTACGAGCAGTACTTC.

This clonotype was seen more than once but under ten times. The rearrangement joins TRBV6-4 to TRBJ1-1; D remains ambiguous. In germline, CDR1 is MRHNA, CDR2 SNTAGT. CDR3 size: 13 residues. The V and J ends lost 2 bases and 5 bases respectively, with 9 bases between them. The CDR3 is CASSDQVGTEAFF. The CDR3 DNA reads as TGTGCCAGCAGTGACCAGGTTGGGACTGAAGCTTTCTTT.

CDR3 sequence: CASSFRGFQETQYF. The CDR3 region has the DNA TGCGCCAGCAGCTTCAGGGGTTTCCAAGAGACCCAGTACTTC. The rearrangement links TRBV5-1 to TRBJ2-5; perhaps TRBD1 as D (6 bases). This CDR3 contains 14 residues. Trimming cost V 2 bases and J 1 base, with 9 bases left between them. Per germline, CDR1 SGHRS and CDR2 YFSETQ.

There are a few counts of this clonotype. The chain recombines TRBV6-1 with TRBJ1-5; maybe TRBD1 (5 bases). The CDR3 has 15 amino acids. V was cut by 7 bases and J by 0 bases, with 13 bases left in between. CDR1 and CDR2 (germline): MNHNS, SASEGT. The CDR3 spells CASKEGFFSNQPQHF. The CDR3 bases are TGTGCCAGCAAGGAGGGGTTTTTTAGCAATCAGCCCCAGCATTTT.

V gene TRBV12-3 or TRBV12-4 combines with J gene TRBJ1-2, with D possibly matching TRBD1 (5 bases). The CDR3 consists of 13 residues. V lost 10 bases and J lost 2, with 14 bases in between. Here the CDR3 reads CATIGQGNYGYTF. The CDR3 region has the DNA TGTGCCACCATTGGTCAGGGCAACTATGGCTACACCTTC.

This clonotype has only a few counts. This chain links TRBV24-1 with TRBJ2-1, with 8 bases matching TRBD2. Per germline, CDR1 KGHDR and CDR2 SFDVKD. J was trimmed by 0 bases and V by 2 bases; bases with no gene match: 5. The CDR3 totals 17 residues. The CDR3 protein is CATSDSGGPSSYNEQFF. The CDR3 bases are TGTGCCACCAGTGATTCGGGGGGGCCGAGCTCCTACAATGAGCAGTTCTTC.

The chain is built from TRBV20-1 and TRBJ1-1; D gene unclear. Germline V gene lookup returns CDR1 DFQATT and CDR2 SNEGSKA (reference sequence). The CDR3 extends over 12 amino acids. Deletions cut 6 bases from V and 11 bases from J, with 19 bases between. CDR3 DNA sequence: TGCAGTGCCCGGGAGGGAACCCCCCGGGCTTTCTTT. It translates to CSAREGTPRAFF.

The chain couples TRBV29-1 to TRBJ1-2; D perhaps matches TRBD1 (6 bases). The V and J ends lost 7 bases and 6 bases respectively, with 18 bases between them. The germline gives CDR1 SQVTM, CDR2 ANQGSEA. This CDR3 contains 13 residues. The CDR3 is CSASRDTEHGYTF. CDR3 in DNA: TGCAGCGCGTCCCGGGACACAGAGCATGGCTACACCTTC.

This rearrangement joins TRBV7-9 to TRBJ2-5; the D is unclear. This CDR3 has 14 residues. Trimming removed 1 base at V and 1 base at J, with 7 bases between. Per germline, CDR1 SEHNR and CDR2 FQNEAQ (reference sequence). The CDR3 is CASSLEVSQETQYF. CDR3 in DNA: TGTGCCAGCAGCTTAGAGGTCAGCCAAGAGACCCAGTACTTC.

This chain joins TRBV5-1 and TRBJ1-5, with unresolved D. In germline, CDR1 is SGHRS, CDR2 YFSETQ. The V end was cut by 0 bases, the J end by 7 bases, with 8 bases between. CDR3 length: 13 residues. The CDR3 nucleotides are TGCGCCAGCAGCTTGGACAGTGGCCAGCCCCAGCATTTT. Translated: CASSLDSGQPQHF.

The J gene is TRBJ2-1, the V gene TRBV12-3 or TRBV12-4; D not certain. The CDR3 runs 13 residues. V was shortened by 3 bases and J by 8 bases, with 11 bases between the two germline ends. This chain's CDR3 is CASSFIERDEQFF. The CDR3 nucleotides are TGTGCCAGCAGTTTCATAGAGAGAGATGAGCAGTTCTTC.